This T cell receptor (beta chain) was retrieved from a study of response to subunit inactivated influenza vaccine. The CDR3 runs 17 residues. The V gene's germline CDR1 is SNHLY and CDR2 FYNNEI. V lost 1 base to trimming and J lost 2 bases, with 17 bases between them. Each CDR3 protein gets one entry after TCRdb re-called the RT-PCR reads with MiXCR. The table includes about 480,000 distinct CDR3 sequences, about an eighth detected once. J is TRBJ1-1 and V is TRBV2, with no clear D. This TCR was recovered from a man in his fifties or sixties who received an inactivated influenza vaccine. Specimen: PBMCs from blood, collected around seven weeks after vaccination. The CDR3 region is CASSEGVSYSINTEAFF. CDR3 sequence (DNA): TGTGCCAGCAGTGAAGGTGTCAGCTACTCCATTAACACTGAAGCTTTCTTT.